This entry lists 13 T cell receptor beta chains sequenced from one sample in a study of blood T cell repertoires in COVID-19. Repertoires were generated with immunoSEQ multiplex PCR, while TCRdb's copy carries only in-frame clones and drops some. Of about 220,000 clones listed, about 80% were seen once; the top ten hold more than 2.5%. Sequenced input: peripheral blood. The receptors were sampled from a woman aged 25 to 39 who had recovered from COVID-19.

V gene TRBV7-3 combines with J gene TRBJ2-3; the D is unclear. V lost 0 bases and J lost 9, with 4 bases in between. Germline V gene sequence: CDR1 SGHTA, CDR2 FQGTGA. The CDR3 is 11 amino acids. Written as DNA, the CDR3 is TGTGCCAGCAGCTTAACCTCCACGCAGTATTTT. It codes for CASSLTSTQYF.

This chain connects TRBV28 to TRBJ2-1, with no clear D. Germline assignment: CDR1 MDHEN and CDR2 SYDVKM. V gave up 3 bases and J gave up 4 bases, with 7 bases separating them. CDR3 size: 13 residues. This chain's CDR3 is CASSFSHYNEQFF. The CDR3 DNA follows: TGTGCCAGCAGTTTTAGTCATTACAATGAGCAGTTCTTC.

The chain is built from TRBV6-4 and TRBJ2-1; 12 bases agree with TRBD2. The CDR3 runs to 16 residues. The junction had 7 bases not matched to a gene; V was cut back by 6 bases and J by 4 bases. CDR1 MRHNA and CDR2 SNTAGT come from the germline V gene. CDR3 sequence: CASSYSSGRGYNEQFF. CDR3 sequence (DNA): TGTGCCAGCAGCTACTCTAGCGGGAGGGGTTACAATGAGCAGTTCTTC.

This clone was found a few times. This sequence joins TRBV28 and TRBJ2-4, with 8 bases aligning to TRBD1. The V and J ends lost 2 bases and 4 bases, in that order; junction bases with no gene match: 10. This CDR3 is built from 17 residues. Per the germline V gene, CDR1 is MDHEN and CDR2 is SYDVKM. CDR3 bases: TGTGCCAGCAGTTTAGTCGTACTAACAGGGGGAAAAAACATTCAGTACTTC. This sequence encodes CASSLVVLTGGKNIQYF. The full variable domain, in which reference TRBV28 and TRBJ2-4 provide the parts outside the CDR3, is DVKVTQSSRYLVKRTGEKVFLECVQDMDHENMFWYRQDPGLGLRLIYFSYDVKMKEKGDIPEGYSVSREKKERFSLILESASTNQTSMYLCASSLVVLTGGKNIQYFGAGTRLSVL.

This chain links TRBV4-1 with TRBJ2-1; D is unresolved. The V gene lost 7 bases and the J gene lost 0 bases, with 13 bases spanning the gap. In germline, CDR1 is MGHRA, CDR2 YSYEKL. The CDR3 totals 15 residues. CDR3 sequence: CASKFSESSYNEQFF. CDR3 DNA: TGCGCCAGCAAATTTTCGGAGAGCTCCTACAATGAGCAGTTCTTC.

CDR3 in DNA: TGTGCCAGCAGCTTGGCCCTGGGACTAGTCAGCCGGCAGTTCTTC. Residues: CASSLALGLVSRQFF. The rearrangement joins TRBV5-4 to TRBJ2-1; 8 nucleotides line up with TRBD2. CDR3 length: 15 amino acids. V lost 0 bases to trimming and J lost 12 bases; unmatched junction nucleotides: 11. Germline V gene data show CDR1 as SGHNT and CDR2 as YYREEE (reference sequence).

The chain has TRBV4-2 and TRBJ2-7, with 7 bases fitting TRBD2. CDR3 length equals 15 residues. The V gene end was trimmed by 0 bases and the J gene end by 0 bases; junction bases not matched to a gene: 2. CDR1 is LGHNA, CDR2 YNFKEQ, per germline. The CDR3, as DNA: TGTGCCAGCAGCCAAGATGGGGAGGGCTCCTACGAGCAGTACTTC. This codes for CASSQDGEGSYEQYF.

The rearrangement uses TRBV12-3 or TRBV12-4 and TRBJ2-1, with 11 bases lining up with TRBD2. The V gene end was trimmed by 6 bases and the J gene end by 10 bases; junction bases not matched to a gene: 2. This CDR3 comprises 12 residues. This chain's CDR3 is CASSWTSGEQFF. Here the CDR3 DNA reads TGTGCCAGCAGCTGGACTAGCGGGGAGCAGTTCTTC.

This clone was observed a few times. V is TRBV27 and J is TRBJ2-7, with D possibly being TRBD2 (6 bases). CDR3 length: 16 residues. CDR1 and CDR2 (germline): MNHEY, SMNVEV (reference sequence). V dropped 5 bases and J dropped 0 bases, with 17 bases sitting between them. The DNA for the CDR3 is TGTGCCAGCAGTCGGCTTGGGGGGAGGTCCTCCTACGAGCAGTACTTC. It translates to CASSRLGGRSSYEQYF.

This rearrangement joins TRBV3-1 (or the pseudogene TRBV3-2) to TRBJ2-6; D is undetermined. CDR1 LGHDT and CDR2 YNNKEL come from the germline V gene (reference sequence). V dropped 0 bases and J dropped 0 bases, with 6 bases sitting between them. This CDR3 is built from 16 residues. The CDR3 region has the DNA TGTGCCAGCAGCCAAGATTCCGGCTCTGGGGCCAACGTCCTGACTTTC. Amino acid sequence: CASSQDSGSGANVLTF.

The rearrangement links TRBV27 to TRBJ2-7; 7 positions agree with TRBD1. The CDR3 extends over 14 amino acids. CDR1 and CDR2 (germline): MNHEY, SMNVEV (reference sequence). The J segment lost 0 bases and the V segment lost 5 bases, leaving 4 bases of the junction unmatched. The CDR3 here is CASSPTGSSYEQYF. The CDR3 DNA reads TGTGCCAGCAGTCCGACAGGGAGCTCCTACGAGCAGTACTTC.

The chain combines TRBV7-9 with TRBJ2-2; TRBD2 aligns across 13 bases. The CDR3 is 16 residues long. Germline CDR1 SEHNR, CDR2 FQNEAQ (reference sequence). With 5 bases clipped from V and 4 bases from J, the junction kept 4 bases outside the gene matches. The CDR3 sequence: CASSTWTSGSTGELFF. The CDR3 DNA follows: TGTGCCAGCAGCACCTGGACTAGCGGGAGCACCGGGGAGCTGTTTTTT.

This clone was observed once. The V call is TRBV19, the J call TRBJ1-2; possibly TRBD1 for D (6 bases). The CDR3 spans 14 residues. V was cut by 7 bases and J by 8 bases, with 20 bases left in between. From germline, CDR1 is LNHDA and CDR2 SQIVND (reference sequence). In nucleotides, the CDR3 is TGTGCCAGTACCTCCCGCACGGGACATAGCGGCTACACCTTC. Translation gives CASTSRTGHSGYTF.